A single sample gave rise to the 21 T cell receptor beta chains below, sequenced in a study of T cell responses to AZD1222 COVID-19 vaccine. Measured with immunoSEQ multiplex PCR; TCRdb has only the in-frame clones, and not every one. The data contain approximately 100,000 clones, about 82% of them singletons. Specimen: peripheral blood, collected on day 0 of AZD1222 vaccination. The receptors derive from an adult in good health.

The sample holds one count of this clone. At the DNA level, this CDR3 is encoded by other sequences in the same sample as well. The chain recombines TRBV5-1 with TRBJ2-3; no clear D. This CDR3 comprises 11 residues. V was cut by 1 base and J by 4 bases, with 1 base left in between. CDR1 and CDR2 from the germline V gene are SGHRS and YFSETQ. DNA for the CDR3: TGCGCCAGCAGCTTGTCAGATACGCAGTATTTT. Protein sequence: CASSLSDTQYF.

This clone was seen only once. The rearrangement links TRBV24-1 to TRBJ2-1; D is unresolved. The CDR3 length is 12 residues. Trimming pared 5 bases from V and 8 bases from J, leaving 9 bases between. From germline, CDR1 is KGHDR and CDR2 SFDVKD. The CDR3 loop is CATSVGGHEQFF. As DNA, the CDR3 is TGTGCCACCAGTGTCGGTGGCCATGAGCAGTTCTTC.

This clone has only one observation. The V gene is TRBV15, the J gene TRBJ1-4; 7 nucleotides line up with TRBD1. Germline values: CDR1 LNHNV, CDR2 YYDKDF (reference sequence). The CDR3 extends over 19 amino acids. Germline trimming cut 9 bases from V and 1 base from J; bases unmatched to any gene: 20. The CDR3 here is CATTAGGTVPGQTNEKLFF. The CDR3 region has the DNA TGTGCCACTACTGCAGGGGGGACAGTCCCAGGACAAACTAATGAAAAACTGTTTTTT.

This chain uses TRBV5-8 with TRBJ2-7, with TRBD1 as a possible D gene (5 bases). This CDR3 contains 13 residues. V lost 9 bases, J lost 3 bases, and 16 bases lay in between. Germline values: CDR1 SGHTS, CDR2 YDEGEE. This CDR3 is CATQNRRYYEQYF. In DNA form, the CDR3 reads TGTGCCACTCAAAACAGGAGATACTACGAGCAGTACTTC.

The chain has TRBV10-3 and TRBJ1-1, with D perhaps TRBD1 (5 bases). Germline V gene sequence: CDR1 ENHRY, CDR2 SYGVKD. V lost 0 bases, J lost 0 bases, and 14 bases lay in between. The CDR3 loop spans 17 amino acids. The CDR3: CAISESFGGGMNTEAFF. In DNA form, the CDR3 reads TGTGCCATCAGTGAGTCGTTCGGTGGGGGAATGAACACTGAAGCTTTCTTT.

V and J are TRBV19 and TRBJ2-7, with D perhaps matching TRBD1 (6 bases). V shed 3 bases and J shed 2 bases, with 11 bases lying between them. Germline loops: CDR1 LNHDA, CDR2 SQIVND (reference sequence). The CDR3 has 14 amino acids. The CDR3 loop reads CASSMSTGTYEQYF. CDR3 nucleotide sequence: TGTGCCAGTAGTATGTCAACAGGGACCTACGAGCAGTACTTC.

The chain uses TRBV19 and TRBJ2-2; 9 nucleotides line up with TRBD1. The CDR3 length is 15 residues. Germline V CDR1 and CDR2: LNHDA, SQIVND (reference sequence). The trim removed 6 bases at V and 4 bases at J, leaving 6 bases unmatched. The CDR3 DNA reads as TGTGCCAGTAGCCCCCGACAGGGGGGCACCGGGGAGCTGTTTTTT. The encoded protein is CASSPRQGGTGELFF.

The chain couples TRBV12-5 to TRBJ1-1; D may be TRBD1 (5 bases). Between the trimmed V and J ends, which lost 4 bases and 2 bases, there was a span of 8 bases. From germline, CDR1 is LGHNT and CDR2 FRNRAP. CDR3 length: 13 amino acids. In DNA, the CDR3 is TGTGCTAGTGGTTCAGGGAGTAACACTGAAGCTTTCTTT. Translated, it gives CASGSGSNTEAFF.

The chain carries TRBV4-1 and TRBJ1-2; D unresolved. Trimming pared 0 bases from V and 8 bases from J, leaving 16 bases between. Germline V gives CDR1 MGHRA, CDR2 YSYEKL. The CDR3 has 15 amino acids. The CDR3 nucleotides read TGCGCCAGCAGCCAAGATCTAAGTCTTACACAAGGCTACACCTTC. Translating it yields CASSQDLSLTQGYTF.

This chain uses TRBV19 with TRBJ1-2, with a tentative D call TRBD1 (5 bases). The CDR3 is made up of 13 amino acids. Germline V gene sequence: CDR1 LNHDA, CDR2 SQIVND (reference sequence). Trimming took off 5 bases at V and 4 bases at J, with 11 bases between the two ends. The CDR3 nucleotides are TGTGCCAGTAGTTCAGGGAAGATCTATGGCTACACCTTC. As protein: CASSSGKIYGYTF.

This clone was found once. The rearrangement uses TRBV9 and TRBJ2-1, with 7 bases that match TRBD2. The CDR3 runs to 16 residues. The V gene's germline CDR1 is SGDLS and CDR2 YYNGEE. V dropped 2 bases and J dropped 0; count of bases not matched to a gene: 5. The CDR3 sequence is CASSVSGPSSYNEQFF. CDR3 nucleotides: TGTGCCAGCAGCGTTAGCGGGCCAAGCTCCTACAATGAGCAGTTCTTC.

The gene calls are TRBV6-4 and TRBJ2-7, with 11 bases identical to TRBD2. V shed 6 bases, J shed 5 bases, and the junction held 12 bases outside the gene matches. Per the germline V gene, CDR1 is MRHNA and CDR2 is SNTAGT. This CDR3 has 16 residues. DNA of the CDR3: TGTGCCAGCAGAAATAGGGGGACTAGCGGAATCAACGAGCAGTACTTC. Amino acid sequence: CASRNRGTSGINEQYF.

The CDR3 DNA sequence: TGTGCCAGCAGCTTAGCCGGCAGGACCGTCCAGTACTTC. This sequence encodes CASSLAGRTVQYF. The chain carries TRBV7-9 and TRBJ2-7; D is undetermined. CDR3 length: 13 residues. The germline V gene has CDR1 SEHNR and CDR2 FQNEAQ (reference sequence). The germline V and J ends were trimmed by 0 bases and 10 bases, with 13 bases remaining between them. The whole variable domain, filled in from reference TRBV7-9 and TRBJ2-7, reads DTGVSQNPRHKITKRGQNVTFRCDPISEHNRLYWYRQTLGQGPEFLTYFQNEAQLEKSRLLSDRFSAERPKGSFSTLEIQRTEQGDSAMYLCASSLAGRTVQYFGPGTRLTVT.

The chain employs TRBV27 and TRBJ1-5; D remains unclear. V shed 6 bases and J shed 0 bases, with 9 bases lying between them. The CDR3 spans 14 residues. The germline gives CDR1 MNHEY, CDR2 SMNVEV (reference sequence). The CDR3 DNA sequence: TGTGCCAGCAGCCTTAGCGATAGCAATCAGCCCCAGCATTTT. Protein sequence: CASSLSDSNQPQHF.

The chain links TRBV11-1 to TRBJ2-5, with 7 positions matching TRBD2. CDR3 size: 15 residues. V trimming: 4 bases; J trimming: 5 bases; junction bases outside the gene matches: 10. The V gene's germline CDR1 is SGHAT and CDR2 FQDESV (reference sequence). This chain's CDR3 is CASSSIRGEGETQYF. In DNA, the CDR3 is TGTGCCAGCAGCTCCATCCGGGGGGAGGGTGAGACCCAGTACTTC.

The J gene is TRBJ2-5, the V gene TRBV30, with TRBD1 as a possible D gene (6 bases). This CDR3 has 15 residues. Germline CDR1 reads GTSNPN; CDR2 reads SVGIG (reference sequence). Between the trimmed V and J ends, which lost 3 bases and 2 bases, there was a span of 16 bases. CDR3 amino acids: CAWSQNRAIQETQYF. In nucleotides, the CDR3 is TGTGCCTGGAGCCAGAACAGGGCGATACAAGAGACCCAGTACTTC.

The rearrangement links TRBV28 to TRBJ2-7; 7 nucleotides line up with TRBD1. Germline V gene data show CDR1 as MDHEN and CDR2 as SYDVKM. V lost 7 bases and J lost 2; bases outside the gene matches: 5. CDR3 length equals 13 residues. CDR3 residues: CASTRGPPYEQYF. CDR3 DNA sequence: TGTGCCAGCACAAGGGGGCCCCCCTACGAGCAGTACTTC.

This chain links TRBV27 with TRBJ2-7; D is unclear. Trimming cost V 3 bases and J 4 bases, with 4 bases left between them. The germline gives CDR1 MNHEY, CDR2 SMNVEV (reference sequence). The CDR3 length is 11 residues. The CDR3 loop reads CASSFLYEQYF. The CDR3 bases are TGTGCCAGCAGTTTTTTGTACGAGCAGTACTTC.

The V call is TRBV28, the J call TRBJ2-6; D may be TRBD2 (5 bases). Trimming shortened V by 0 bases and J by 1 base, and 13 bases separated the two germline ends. Germline CDR1 is MDHEN and CDR2 is SYDVKM. This CDR3 has 18 amino acids. The CDR3 sequence: CASSLWKSGRSGANVLTF. DNA for the CDR3: TGTGCCAGCAGTTTATGGAAATCGGGGAGATCTGGGGCCAACGTCCTGACTTTC.

The chain employs TRBV6-5 and TRBJ1-6; 10 nucleotides agree with TRBD1. The germline gives CDR1 MNHEY, CDR2 SVGAGI. The CDR3 totals 15 residues. The V and J ends lost 4 bases and 6 bases, in that order; junction bases with no gene match: 3. The CDR3, as DNA: TGTGCCAGCAGTTTCGGACAGGGGGGTAATTCACCCCTCCACTTT. Protein product: CASSFGQGGNSPLHF.

V usage is TRBV4-2 and J usage is TRBJ1-1; D unresolved. Trimming removed 0 bases from V and 2 bases from J, with 7 bases in between. This CDR3 has 14 amino acids. Germline V lookup: CDR1 LGHNA, CDR2 YNFKEQ. CDR3 bases: TGTGCCAGCAGCCAAGAACAGCATAACACTGAAGCTTTCTTT. This sequence encodes CASSQEQHNTEAFF.